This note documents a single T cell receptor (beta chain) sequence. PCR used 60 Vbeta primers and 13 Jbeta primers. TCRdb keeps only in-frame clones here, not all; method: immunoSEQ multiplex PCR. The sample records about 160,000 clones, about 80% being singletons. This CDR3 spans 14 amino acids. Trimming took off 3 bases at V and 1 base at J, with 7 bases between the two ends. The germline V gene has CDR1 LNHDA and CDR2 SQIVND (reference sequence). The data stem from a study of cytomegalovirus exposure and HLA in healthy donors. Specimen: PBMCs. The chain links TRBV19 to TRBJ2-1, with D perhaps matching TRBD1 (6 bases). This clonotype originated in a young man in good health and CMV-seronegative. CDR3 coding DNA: TGTGCCAGTAGTATGAGGGGGTCCTACAATGAGCAGTTCTTC. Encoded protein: CASSMRGSYNEQFF. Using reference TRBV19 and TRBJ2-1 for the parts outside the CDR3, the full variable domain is DGGITQSPKYLFRKEGQNVTLSCEQNLNHDAMYWYRQDPGQGLRLIYYSQIVNDFQKGDIAEGYSVSREKKESFPLTVTSAQKNPTAFYLCASSMRGSYNEQFFGPGTRLTVL.